The 2 T cell receptor beta chains in this list originate from one sample, sequenced in a study of blood T cell repertoires in COVID-19. Libraries were prepared by immunoSEQ multiplex PCR; TCRdb keeps only in-frame clonotypes and omits some of them. The repertoire includes 60,000 to 70,000 clones, around 76% of them detected once, and 50% sits in the top ten. The sequencing sample was made of peripheral blood. The origin of the receptors is a woman over 75 with acute or convalescent COVID-19.

This clone was seen once. Other DNA sequences in the sample encode the same CDR3. The chain joins TRBV2 to TRBJ1-1; a possible D gene is TRBD1 (5 bases). This CDR3 is 13 amino acids long. The V and J ends lost 5 bases and 1 base respectively, with 8 bases between them. CDR1 and CDR2 (germline): SNHLY, FYNNEI. This CDR3 reads CASSSTGNTEAFF. CDR3 sequence (DNA): TGTGCCAGCAGTTCCACAGGGAACACTGAAGCTTTCTTT.

This clone was seen a single time. The V call is TRBV7-2, the J call TRBJ2-1; 12 nucleotides line up with TRBD2. Germline V gene lookup returns CDR1 SGHTA and CDR2 FQGNSA. This CDR3 spans 15 amino acids. Trimming cost V 3 bases and J 8 bases; bases outside gene matches: 5. For the CDR3, the DNA is TGTGCCAGCAGCTTCCCTAGCGGGAGGGCCGATGAGCAGTTCTTC. Its translation is CASSFPSGRADEQFF.